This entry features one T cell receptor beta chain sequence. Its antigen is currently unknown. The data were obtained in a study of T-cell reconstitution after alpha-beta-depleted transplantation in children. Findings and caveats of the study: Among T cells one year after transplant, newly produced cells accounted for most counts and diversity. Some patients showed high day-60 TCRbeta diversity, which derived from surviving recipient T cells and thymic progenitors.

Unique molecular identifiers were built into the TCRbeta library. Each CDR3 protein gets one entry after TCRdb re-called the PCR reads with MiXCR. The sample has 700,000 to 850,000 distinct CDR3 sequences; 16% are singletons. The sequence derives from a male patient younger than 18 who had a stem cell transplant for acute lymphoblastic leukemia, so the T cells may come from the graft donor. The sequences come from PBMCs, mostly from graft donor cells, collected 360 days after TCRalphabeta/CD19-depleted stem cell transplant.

This chain's CDR3 is CSAREPRGGNTEAFF. The CDR3 bases are TGCAGTGCTAGAGAACCCAGGGGGGGGAACACTGAAGCTTTCTTT. This sequence joins TRBV20-1 and TRBJ1-1; TRBD1 matches 7 bases. V trimming: 0 bases; J trimming: 1 base; junction bases outside the gene matches: 5. From germline, CDR1 is DFQATT and CDR2 SNEGSKA (reference sequence). The CDR3 is 15 amino acids.